These 26 T cell receptor beta chains were sequenced from one sample in a study of T cell changes during pregnancy in multiple sclerosis. Assay: immunoSEQ multiplex PCR; the TCRdb copy retains only in-frame clones and omits some. The sample comprises almost 35,000 clones, 75% to 95% of which are singletons, and about 10% rests with the top ten. The sequencing here drew on CD8+ T cells from peripheral blood mononuclear cells, taken before pregnancy. Every receptor here comes from a female donor with multiple sclerosis, enrolled in a pregnancy study.

The CDR3 loop is CASGQNSGSLSHEQFF. The CDR3 nucleotides read TGTGCCAGCGGCCAGAATAGCGGGAGTTTGTCCCATGAGCAGTTCTTC. The rearrangement uses TRBV6-4 and TRBJ2-1; 9 bases fit TRBD2. CDR1 and CDR2 (germline): MRHNA, SNTAGT. Losses at the gene ends were 8 bases for V and 8 bases for J; bases not matched to a gene: 16. The CDR3 sequence is 16 residues long.

This sequence joins TRBV13 and TRBJ2-3; TRBD2 aligns across 10 bases. This CDR3 has 17 amino acids. Germline CDR1 is PRHDT and CDR2 is FYEKMQ (reference sequence). Losses at the gene ends were 5 bases for V and 0 bases for J; bases not matched to a gene: 8. The CDR3 protein is CASSNLAGVVSTDTQYF. The CDR3 DNA reads as TGTGCCAGCAGCAACCTAGCGGGGGTGGTTAGCACAGATACGCAGTATTTT.

Sample share makes this clone medium-sized. This chain uses TRBV28 with TRBJ2-7; a possible D gene is TRBD2 (6 bases). Germline V lookup: CDR1 MDHEN, CDR2 SYDVKM. The CDR3 is made up of 14 amino acids. V lost 5 bases and J lost 3, with 14 bases in between. CDR3 in DNA: TGTGCCAGCAGTCCCCGGGGACTGCACTACGAGCAGTACTTC. Residues: CASSPRGLHYEQYF.

By share, this clone ranks as large. The chain employs TRBV10-1 and TRBJ1-1; D not certain. The CDR3 is 14 residues long. The germline gives CDR1 WNHNN, CDR2 SYGVQD (reference sequence). Trimming took 2 bases from V and 1 from J, leaving 8 bases between them. The CDR3 coding sequence is TGCGCCAGCAGTGAGGGCGGAGGGAACACTGAAGCTTTCTTT. Translation gives CASSEGGGNTEAFF.

The gene calls are TRBV30 and TRBJ2-5, with 10 bases that match TRBD2. The germline CDR1 and CDR2 sequences are GTSNPN and SVGIG (reference sequence). The ends lost 0 bases at V and 0 bases at J; junction bases unmatched: 16. CDR3 length equals 20 residues. CDR3 sequence reads: CAWSVIIGAGGPWYQETQYF. As DNA, the CDR3 is TGTGCCTGGAGTGTAATAATCGGAGCGGGGGGGCCTTGGTACCAAGAGACCCAGTACTTC.

As to this clone: At one end, the junction sequence differs from germline, possibly due to a read error. The V and J genes are TRBV7-9 and TRBJ2-1; TRBD2 might be the D (6 bases). In germline, CDR1 is SEHNR, CDR2 FQNEAQ (reference sequence). The CDR3 contains 12 residues. The CDR3 protein is CGWASVYNEQFF. CDR3 DNA sequence: TGCGGCTGGGCTAGCGTGTACAATGAGCAGTTCTTC.

This clone was picked up one time. The chain carries TRBV15 and TRBJ1-2, with D unclear. Germline assignment: CDR1 LNHNV and CDR2 YYDKDF (reference sequence). V gave up 0 bases and J gave up 2 bases, with 10 bases separating them. The CDR3 is 15 amino acids. The CDR3 DNA follows: TGTGCCACCAGCAGAGATCGAGGCCGGAACTATGGCTACACCTTC. Translating gives CATSRDRGRNYGYTF.

The chain couples TRBV21-1 to TRBJ2-7; TRBD2 is the table's D call, not checked against the DNA. TRBV21-1 is labeled a pseudogene. The CDR3 sequence is 18 residues long. CDR3: CASSSPTGEEMIGYEQYF. The CDR3 DNA reads as TGTGCCAGTTCCTCTCCAACCGGGGAGGAGATGATCGGCTACGAGCAGTACTTC.

The chain couples TRBV29-1 to TRBJ2-1, with 13 bases aligning to TRBD2. CDR1 is SQVTM and CDR2 is ANQGSEA in the germline V gene. The CDR3 sequence is 15 residues long. The trim removed 6 bases at V and 7 bases at J, leaving 9 bases unmatched. The DNA for the CDR3 is TGCAGCGTGATAGGACTAGCGGGGGTGGGTAATGAGCAGTTCTTC. Translating gives CSVIGLAGVGNEQFF.

The rearrangement uses TRBV7-6 and TRBJ2-2, with D perhaps TRBD2 (5 bases). The length of the CDR3 is 15 residues. Germline lookup yields CDR1 SGHVS and CDR2 FNYEAQ. Trimming took off 1 base at V and 6 bases at J, with 12 bases between the two ends. The CDR3 region has the DNA TGTGCCAGCAGCTTAGTGCGAGGGCCGGCCGGGGAGCTGTTTTTT. Translation gives CASSLVRGPAGELFF.

This chain links TRBV7-2 with TRBJ2-7; D might be TRBD1 (6 bases). Per germline, CDR1 SGHTA and CDR2 FQGNSA. CDR3 length: 16 residues. Trimming removed 2 bases at V and 1 base at J, with 15 bases between. This chain's CDR3 is CASSLRTGGTSYEQYF. CDR3 DNA: TGTGCCAGCAGCTTACGGACCGGTGGGACATCCTACGAGCAGTACTTC.

The chain couples TRBV6-6 to TRBJ2-7, with 9 bases matching TRBD1. Germline assignment: CDR1 MNHNY and CDR2 SVGAGI (reference sequence). Trimming cost V 6 bases and J 3 bases; bases outside gene matches: 3. This CDR3 region has 13 residues. The CDR3 here is CASSADRGYEQYF. Written as DNA, the CDR3 is TGTGCCAGCAGCGCGGACAGGGGCTACGAGCAGTACTTC.

This CDR3 is CASSLGTVGEKLFF. The CDR3 bases are TGTGCCAGCAGCCTTGGGACAGTCGGGGAAAAACTGTTTTTT. The rearrangement joins TRBV5-6 to TRBJ1-4; 7 nucleotides match TRBD1. The V segment lost 4 bases and the J segment 8 bases; nucleotides outside the gene matches: 8. CDR1 is SGHDT and CDR2 is YYEEEE in the germline V gene. This CDR3 has 14 amino acids.

This chain links TRBV30 with TRBJ2-7; 8 positions agree with TRBD2. The germline V gene has CDR1 GTSNPN and CDR2 SVGIG (reference sequence). The J segment lost 7 bases and the V segment lost 0 bases, leaving 5 bases of the junction unmatched. The CDR3 extends over 13 amino acids. The CDR3 spells CAWSVGGALEQYF. The CDR3 bases are TGTGCCTGGAGTGTCGGGGGGGCGCTGGAGCAGTACTTC.

This clone was counted between two and nine times. V and J are TRBV6-4 and TRBJ1-5, with TRBD1 as a possible D gene (6 bases). The V end lost 6 bases, the J end lost 2 bases, and 14 bases lay between the germline ends. This CDR3 spans 15 amino acids. Germline CDR1 MRHNA, CDR2 SNTAGT. The CDR3, as DNA: TGTGCCAGCAGCGCCCAGGCAGGGGGCAATCAGCCCCAGCATTTT. Protein product: CASSAQAGGNQPQHF.

The genes are TRBV19 and TRBJ1-1; the match to TRBD1 covers 8 bases. This CDR3 is built from 15 residues. V was clipped by 2 bases and J by 1 base; unmatched bases: 3. The germline V gene has CDR1 LNHDA and CDR2 SQIVND (reference sequence). As DNA, the CDR3 is TGTGCCAGTAGTATAACAGGGGGAGCGAACACTGAAGCTTTCTTT. Its translation is CASSITGGANTEAFF.

The J gene is TRBJ2-5, the V gene TRBV27, with TRBD1 matching 9 bases. With V trimmed by 7 bases and J by 9 bases, 15 bases remained unmatched. CDR1 is MNHEY, CDR2 SMNVEV, per germline (reference sequence). The CDR3 is 15 amino acids. The CDR3 nucleotides are TGTGCCAGCACCCCGACAGGGGGGATAAGAGAACCCCAGTACTTC. It codes for CASTPTGGIREPQYF.

V usage is TRBV2 and J usage is TRBJ1-1; D unclear. V was pared by 3 bases and J by 0 bases, with 5 bases between. The CDR3 is 13 residues long. Germline-derived CDR1 and CDR2 are SNHLY and FYNNEI. The CDR3 DNA follows: TGTGCCAGCAGTGACACGGTGAACACTGAAGCTTTCTTT. It translates to CASSDTVNTEAFF.

By share, this clone ranks as large. The V and J genes are TRBV19 and TRBJ2-1, with a possible D match to TRBD1 (6 bases). Germline V gene sequence: CDR1 LNHDA, CDR2 SQIVND (reference sequence). CDR3 size: 15 residues. V gave up 6 bases and J gave up 3 bases, with 15 bases separating them. Written as DNA, the CDR3 is TGTGCCAGTAGCCAGGCAGGGGTGGACTACAATGAGCAGTTCTTC. This translates into CASSQAGVDYNEQFF. The variable domain in full, with the rest retrieved from reference TRBV19 and TRBJ2-1, is DGGITQSPKYLFRKEGQNVTLSCEQNLNHDAMYWYRQDPGQGLRLIYYSQIVNDFQKGDIAEGYSVSREKKESFPLTVTSAQKNPTAFYLCASSQAGVDYNEQFFGPGTRLTVL.

The chain uses TRBV10-2 and TRBJ1-6; 8 nucleotides align to TRBD1. The trim removed 1 base at V and 8 bases at J, leaving 4 bases unmatched. The germline CDR1 and CDR2 sequences are WSHSY and SAAADI. This CDR3 contains 15 residues. The CDR3 DNA reads TGCGCCAGCAGTGAGTATGCGACAGGGGATTCACCCCTCCACTTT. The encoded protein is CASSEYATGDSPLHF.

The chain couples TRBV2 to TRBJ1-1, with D possibly matching TRBD1 (6 bases). Between the trimmed V and J ends, which lost 7 bases and 7 bases, there was a span of 19 bases. There are 14 residues in the CDR3. Per germline, CDR1 SNHLY and CDR2 FYNNEI. The CDR3 DNA sequence: TGTGCCAGCACTCGATTTGGGACACAAATTGAAGCTTTCTTT. Its translation: CASTRFGTQIEAFF.

This chain uses TRBV7-2 with TRBJ2-7, with unresolved D. Germline assignment: CDR1 SGHTA and CDR2 FQGNSA. CDR3 length: 14 residues. V was shortened by 1 base and J by 2 bases, with 9 bases between the two germline ends. In nucleotides, the CDR3 is TGTGCCAGCAGCTTAGATCCAGGAACCTACGAGCAGTACTTC. Residues: CASSLDPGTYEQYF.

This clone was picked up a small number of times. The rearrangement uses TRBV5-1 and TRBJ2-5; 14 bases fit TRBD2. The CDR3 is made up of 16 amino acids. The germline CDR1 and CDR2 sequences are SGHRS and YFSETQ. J lost 3 bases, V lost 9 bases, and 10 bases had no gene match. The CDR3 DNA reads TGCGCCACCAAGGGGGGGACTAGCGGGAGTAAAGAGACCCAGTACTTC. Protein sequence: CATKGGTSGSKETQYF.

This rearrangement joins TRBV7-8 to TRBJ2-7, with 7 bases that match TRBD1. The CDR3 loop spans 13 amino acids. Trimming at V came to 2 bases and at J to 3 bases, leaving 1 base not matched to a gene. Germline lookup yields CDR1 SGHVS and CDR2 FQNEAQ. The CDR3 nucleotides read TGTGCCAGCAGCTTATGGGACAGCTACGAGCAGTACTTC. Residues: CASSLWDSYEQYF.

V usage is TRBV15 and J usage is TRBJ1-1; weak D call: TRBD1 (5 bases). This CDR3 has 15 amino acids. The V end was cut by 3 bases, the J end by 1 base, with 12 bases between. Germline CDR1 reads LNHNV; CDR2 reads YYDKDF (reference sequence). CDR3 loop: CATSSVRASNTEAFF. The CDR3 DNA reads as TGTGCCACCAGCAGTGTCAGGGCTTCGAACACTGAAGCTTTCTTT.

The V gene is TRBV5-6, the J gene TRBJ2-1, with a weak D call TRBD1 (5 bases). The CDR3 runs to 13 residues. The V gene lost 2 bases and the J gene lost 8 bases, with 11 bases spanning the gap. Germline V lookup: CDR1 SGHDT, CDR2 YYEEEE. The DNA of the CDR3 is TGTGCCAGCAGCTTCGAGGTAGGGGATGAGCAGTTCTTC. Amino acid sequence: CASSFEVGDEQFF. The full variable domain, its missing parts supplied by reference TRBV5-6 and TRBJ2-1, is DAGVTQSPTHLIKTRGQQVTLRCSPKSGHDTVSWYQQALGQGPQFIFQYYEEEERQRGNFPDRFSGHQFPNYSSELNVNALLLGDSALYLCASSFEVGDEQFFGPGTRLTVL.